Shown below are 10 T cell receptor beta chains from a single sample sequenced in a study of cytomegalovirus exposure and HLA in healthy donors. It was with 60 Vbeta and 13 Jbeta primers that the PCR ran. TCRdb's table, derived via immunoSEQ multiplex PCR, lists solely in-frame clones and lacks some. The table for this sample gives about 140,000 clones. The sequenced sample was PBMCs. The receptors shown here come from a woman aged 18-29 years in good health and CMV-seronegative.

This chain joins TRBV6-5 and TRBJ2-7; TRBD1 agrees at 8 bases. CDR3 length: 16 amino acids. V trimming: 1 base; J trimming: 2 bases; junction bases outside the gene matches: 7. Germline values: CDR1 MNHEY, CDR2 SVGAGI. CDR3 sequence (DNA): TGTGCCAGCAGTTACTTTTCAGGACAGGGTGCCTACGAGCAGTACTTC. This codes for CASSYFSGQGAYEQYF.

The rearrangement uses TRBV28 and TRBJ1-5; D perhaps matches TRBD1 (6 bases). This CDR3 comprises 12 residues. V lost 8 bases and J lost 4, with 9 bases in between. CDR1 MDHEN and CDR2 SYDVKM come from the germline V gene. CDR3 residues: CASARGNQPQHF. In nucleotides, the CDR3 is TGTGCCAGCGCTAGGGGGAATCAGCCCCAGCATTTT.

The chain uses TRBV2 and TRBJ1-2; the match to TRBD1 covers 7 bases. CDR3 length: 14 amino acids. Trimming removed 4 bases from V and 7 bases from J; junction bases left unmatched: 9. CDR1 and CDR2 from the germline V gene are SNHLY and FYNNEI. CDR3 DNA: TGTGCCAGCAGTGTCTCACAGGGGCGCGGTGGCTACACCTTC. The encoded protein is CASSVSQGRGGYTF. Full variable domain (missing parts from reference TRBV2 and TRBJ1-2): EPEVTQTPSHQVTQMGQEVILRCVPISNHLYFYWYRQILGQKVEFLVSFYNNEISEKSEIFDDQFSVERPDGSNFTLKIRSTKLEDSAMYFCASSVSQGRGGYTFGSGTRLTVV.

The V gene is TRBV2, the J gene TRBJ2-7, with 7 bases matching TRBD2. The germline V gene has CDR1 SNHLY and CDR2 FYNNEI. Germline trimming cut 3 bases from V and 5 bases from J; bases unmatched to any gene: 7. The CDR3 length is 14 residues. As DNA, the CDR3 is TGTGCCAGCAGTGAGGGGGGGGTAGCGGACGAGCAGTACTTC. Amino acids: CASSEGGVADEQYF.

The genes are TRBV9 and TRBJ2-7, with TRBD2 matching over 9 bases. The ends lost 4 bases at V and 5 bases at J; junction bases unmatched: 13. Looked up from germline, CDR1 is SGDLS and CDR2 is YYNGEE. The CDR3 length is 16 residues. CDR3 bases: TGTGCCAGCAGCCCCCCTTATTCTAGCGGGATCGACGAGCAGTACTTC. Residues: CASSPPYSSGIDEQYF.

The rearrangement joins TRBV5-1 to TRBJ2-3; 12 bases are a match to TRBD2. The CDR3 has 14 residues. V shed 4 bases and J 7 bases; nucleotides not matched to a gene: 4. Germline assignment: CDR1 SGHRS and CDR2 YFSETQ. This chain's CDR3 is CASSPTSGSNTQYF. DNA of the CDR3: TGCGCCAGCAGCCCGACTAGCGGGAGTAATACGCAGTATTTT.

J is TRBJ1-2 and V is TRBV30; 7 bases map to TRBD1. Losses at the gene ends were 0 bases for V and 4 bases for J; bases not matched to a gene: 8. The germline V gene has CDR1 GTSNPN and CDR2 SVGIG (reference sequence). This CDR3 contains 15 residues. CDR3: CAWSVLWDSSYGYTF. The CDR3 DNA reads TGTGCCTGGAGTGTACTATGGGACAGTAGCTATGGCTACACCTTC.

The gene calls are TRBV19 and TRBJ1-2; D is unclear. The CDR3 covers 13 residues. Between the trimmed V and J ends, which lost 3 bases and 1 base, there was a span of 6 bases. Germline-derived CDR1 and CDR2 are LNHDA and SQIVND (reference sequence). CDR3 loop: CASSIADNYGYTF. The DNA of the CDR3 is TGTGCCAGTAGTATTGCGGATAACTATGGCTACACCTTC.

The chain combines TRBV5-1 with TRBJ1-4; TRBD1 agrees at 10 bases. Trimming at V came to 4 bases and at J to 5 bases, leaving 2 bases not matched to a gene. The CDR3 loop spans 14 amino acids. In germline, CDR1 is SGHRS, CDR2 YFSETQ. The CDR3 DNA reads TGCGCCAGCAGCCGGACAGGGGGAAATGAAAAACTGTTTTTT. It yields the protein CASSRTGGNEKLFF.

J is TRBJ1-3 and V is TRBV7-8; no clear D gene. Looked up from germline, CDR1 is SGHVS and CDR2 is FQNEAQ. V lost 1 base, J lost 1 base, and 11 bases lay in between. The CDR3 runs 16 residues. CDR3 DNA sequence: TGTGCCAGCAGCTTAGGGGCTCGACAATCTGGAAACACCATATATTTT. It translates to CASSLGARQSGNTIYF.